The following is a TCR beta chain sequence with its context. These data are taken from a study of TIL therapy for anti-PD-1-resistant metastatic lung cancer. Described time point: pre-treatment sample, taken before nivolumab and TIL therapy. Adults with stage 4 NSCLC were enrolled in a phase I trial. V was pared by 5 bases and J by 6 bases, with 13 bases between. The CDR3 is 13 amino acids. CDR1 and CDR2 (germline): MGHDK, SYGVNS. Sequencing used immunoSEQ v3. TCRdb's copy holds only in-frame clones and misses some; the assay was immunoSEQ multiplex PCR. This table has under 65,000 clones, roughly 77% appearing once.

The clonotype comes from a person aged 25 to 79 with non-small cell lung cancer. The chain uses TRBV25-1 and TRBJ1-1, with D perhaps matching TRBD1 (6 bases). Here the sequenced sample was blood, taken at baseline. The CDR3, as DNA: TGTGCCAGCAGTCCTTTATACAGGGCTGAAGCTTTCTTT. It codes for CASSPLYRAEAFF.